Presented here are 8 T cell receptor beta chains from one specimen sequenced in a study of T-cell reconstitution after alpha-beta-depleted transplantation in children. Unique molecular identifiers were used in preparing the TCRbeta library. TCRdb re-called the PCR reads through MiXCR, storing one row per CDR3 protein. The sample has approximately 80,000 distinct CDR3 sequences; 13% to 15% are singletons. Sequencing was performed on PBMCs, mostly from graft donor cells, taken 180 days after TCRalphabeta/CD19-depleted stem cell transplant. These receptors originate from a male patient between 2 and 10 years old who had a stem cell transplant for acute lymphoblastic leukemia, so the T cells may come from the graft donor.

This chain connects TRBV20-1 to TRBJ2-3, with TRBD2 as a possible D gene (7 bases). The germline gives CDR1 DFQATT, CDR2 SNEGSKA (reference sequence). The CDR3 contains 14 residues. V was shortened by 5 bases and J by 2 bases, with 14 bases between the two germline ends. The CDR3 sequence is CSAQAGAPTDTQYF. CDR3 coding DNA: TGCAGTGCTCAGGCGGGGGCCCCCACAGATACGCAGTATTTT.

This rearrangement joins TRBV5-5 to TRBJ1-5; possibly TRBD1 for D (5 bases). This CDR3 comprises 15 residues. V gave up 0 bases and J gave up 4 bases, with 11 bases separating them. Germline CDR1 and CDR2: SGHKS and YYEKEE (reference sequence). The CDR3 is CASSLAGGRNQPQHF. The CDR3 DNA follows: TGTGCCAGCAGCTTGGCCGGGGGTCGTAATCAGCCCCAGCATTTT.

The chain recombines TRBV9 with TRBJ2-1, with D tentatively TRBD2 (5 bases). V shed 0 bases and J shed 3 bases, with 10 bases lying between them. The germline CDR1 and CDR2 sequences are SGDLS and YYNGEE. The CDR3 runs 15 residues. CDR3 coding DNA: TGTGCCAGCAGCGTAGATGGGGAGAACTACAATGAGCAGTTCTTC. Residues: CASSVDGENYNEQFF.

This clonotype was seen only a few times. V is TRBV20-1 and J is TRBJ1-5; D remains ambiguous. V lost 6 bases to trimming and J lost 2 bases, with 8 bases between them. The V gene's germline CDR1 is DFQATT and CDR2 SNEGSKA (reference sequence). This CDR3 comprises 12 residues. The CDR3 protein is CSAVFGNQPQHF. DNA for the CDR3: TGCAGTGCGGTCTTCGGCAATCAGCCCCAGCATTTT.

This rearrangement joins TRBV27 to TRBJ2-2, with D perhaps matching TRBD2 (6 bases). CDR1 is MNHEY and CDR2 is SMNVEV in the germline V gene (reference sequence). CDR3 size: 15 residues. Deletions cut 2 bases from V and 4 bases from J, with 11 bases between. The chain's CDR3 is CASSLPRGSTGELFF. The DNA for the CDR3 is TGTGCCAGCAGTTTACCCCGGGGGAGCACCGGGGAGCTGTTTTTT.

The chain is built from TRBV28 and TRBJ2-7; possibly TRBD2 for D (5 bases). In germline, CDR1 is MDHEN, CDR2 SYDVKM. CDR3 length: 13 amino acids. With 5 bases removed from V and 8 bases from J, the gap between germline ends came to 16 bases. CDR3 protein: CASSPRRVGKQYF. In DNA, the CDR3 is TGTGCCAGCAGTCCCAGGCGGGTCGGTAAGCAGTACTTC.

CDR3 in amino acids: CASSLYAIQGTEAFF. For the CDR3, the DNA is TGTGCCAGCAGTTTATATGCCATCCAAGGTACTGAAGCTTTCTTT. This chain uses TRBV27 with TRBJ1-1; no clear D. V lost 1 base and J lost 5, with 14 bases in between. The germline CDR1 and CDR2 sequences are MNHEY and SMNVEV (reference sequence). The length of the CDR3 is 15 residues.

The chain combines TRBV29-1 with TRBJ2-7; D might be TRBD2 (5 bases). Deletions cut 4 bases from V and 0 bases from J, with 13 bases between. This CDR3 comprises 14 residues. Germline values: CDR1 SQVTM, CDR2 ANQGSEA. The CDR3 DNA follows: TGCAGCGTTGGGGTACGGGGAAGCTCCTACGAGCAGTACTTC. It is translated as CSVGVRGSSYEQYF.